These T cell receptor beta chains were read from a single sample in a study of T-cell memory formation after mild COVID-19. MiXCR, applied by TCRdb to the 5' RACE reads, yields one record per CDR3 protein. Among approximately 410,000 distinct CDR3 sequences listed, 20% to 30% were seen once. Sequencing was done on a sample of PBMCs or a T cell subset sorted from them (not recorded which). Receptors were obtained from an adult woman who had mild COVID-19 (a few samples of this study predate the infection). Cell type and time point are not known. The CDR3 runs from the conserved cysteine through the conserved F or W. The order of the fields is V gene, J gene, clone size, D gene, CDR3 DNA, CDR3 protein. The D gene is left open where the match is weak. Size is stated for part of the rows, as once, few or many counts, or as a class when the clone is expanded.

TRBV6-2/TRBV6-3	TRBJ2-5	NA	NA	TGTGCCAGCTTCCCAGGGTCCTCCCAAGAGACCCAGTACTTC	CASFPGSSQETQYF
TRBV9	TRBJ1-2	few	NA	TGTGCCAGCAGCCCACCCGGGGGCAGGGGCCAAACCCCGAACTATGGCTACACCTTC	CASSPPGGRGQTPNYGYTF
TRBV7-9	TRBJ1-1	NA	NA	TGTGCCAGCAGCTCGGACCTACCTTACACTGAAGCTTTCTTT	CASSSDLPYTEAFF
TRBV7-9	TRBJ2-7	many	NA	TGTGCCAGCAGCTTAGTCTCTCCGGAGCAGTACTTC	CASSLVSPEQYF
TRBV27	TRBJ2-3	NA	NA	TGTGCCAGCAGAATGGAGTCGGTGGACTTATTGGGGACGCAGTATTTT	CASRMESVDLLGTQYF
TRBV7-6	TRBJ2-7	many	NA	TGTGCCAGCAGCTTAGGACCGGACTACCCCTACGAGCAGTACTTC	CASSLGPDYPYEQYF
TRBV18	TRBJ1-1	few	TRBD1	TGTGCCAGCTCACCCTCGTACGGGACAGGGGTAGGAGACACTGAAGCTTTCTTT	CASSPSYGTGVGDTEAFF
TRBV7-9	TRBJ2-3	few	NA	TGTGCCAGCAGCTTAGCGTCCCCAGGACGGGCAGATACGCAGTATTTT	CASSLASPGRADTQYF
TRBV12-3/TRBV12-4	TRBJ1-2	few	NA	TGTGCCAGCAGCTCCTTCGGGCGGGGGAGGGACTATGGCTACACCTTC	CASSSFGRGRDYGYTF
TRBV24-1	TRBJ1-1	few	NA	TGTGCCACCAGTGACACACAGGGGAACACTGAAGCTTTCTTT	CATSDTQGNTEAFF
TRBV6-5	TRBJ2-1	NA	TRBD2	TGTGCCAGCAGTTACTGGGGTAGCGGGACCAATGAGCAGTTCTTC	CASSYWGSGTNEQFF
TRBV30	TRBJ2-4	NA	NA	TGTGCCTGGAGTCCACTAGACGGAAGATTAGCCAAAAACATTCAGTACTTC	CAWSPLDGRLAKNIQYF
TRBV6-5	TRBJ2-1	NA	NA	TGTGCCAGCAGTTACTCAGCCTACAATGAGCAGTTCTTC	CASSYSAYNEQFF
TRBV6-1	TRBJ1-3	NA	NA	TGTGCCAGCAGTGAAGAAGGGGTTTCGTGGGGAAACACCATATATTTT	CASSEEGVSWGNTIYF
TRBV7-3	TRBJ2-3	NA	TRBD2	TGTGCCAGCAGCCCGCGGGTAGCGGGGTGGGCAGATACGCAGTATTTT	CASSPRVAGWADTQYF
TRBV4-2	TRBJ2-2	NA	NA	TGTGCCAGCAGCCAAGAATGGTGGGGTACCGGGGAGCTGTTTTTT	CASSQEWWGTGELFF
TRBV7-2	TRBJ2-7	NA	TRBD1	TGTGCCAGCAGCAAGGACAGGGGGCCTTACGAGCAGTACTTC	CASSKDRGPYEQYF
TRBV12-3/TRBV12-4	TRBJ1-5	few	NA	TGTGCCAGCAGTTTTAGGGGATATAGCAATCAGCCCCAGCATTTT	CASSFRGYSNQPQHF
TRBV4-3	TRBJ2-3	few	NA	TGCGCCAGCAGCCAAGATTTGGCGGAAGGGGGAGATACGCAGTATTTT	CASSQDLAEGGDTQYF
TRBV7-3	TRBJ2-1	NA	TRBD2	TGTGCCAGCAGCAATGGACTAGCGGGAGGCAATGAGCAGTTCTTC	CASSNGLAGGNEQFF
TRBV25-1	TRBJ1-2	NA	TRBD1	TGTGCCAGCAGCAGGGGGCGATTTGGCTACACCTTC	CASSRGRFGYTF
TRBV6-6	TRBJ2-7	NA	NA	TGTGCCAGCAGCGAGGCTAGCTTGTCCGAGCAGTACTTC	CASSEASLSEQYF
TRBV7-2	TRBJ2-5	NA	NA	TGTGCCAGCGCTTACGGACAAGGAACCCAGTACTTC	CASAYGQGTQYF
TRBV29-1	TRBJ1-1	NA	NA	TGCAGCGCCGGGGGGTCCTGGATGAACACTGAAGCTTTCTTT	CSAGGSWMNTEAFF
TRBV9	TRBJ2-3	NA	NA	TGTGCCAGCAGCGTACGGTCAGCCTTTAGGGGGGATACGCAGTATTTT	CASSVRSAFRGDTQYF
TRBV20-1	TRBJ2-2	few	TRBD1	TGCAGTGCTCGGACAGGGGCTCTCTCCGGGGAGCTGTTTTTT	CSARTGALSGELFF
TRBV20-1	TRBJ1-2	NA	NA	TGCAGTGCTAGAGCCCCTGGAGGCGGCTACACCTTC	CSARAPGGGYTF
TRBV18	TRBJ1-1	NA	TRBD1	TGTGCCAGCTCCCGGAGGGACAGAGGAAACACTGAAGCTTTCTTT	CASSRRDRGNTEAFF
TRBV4-3	TRBJ2-7	NA	TRBD2	TGCGCCAGCAGCCAAGATGCACAAGGACTAGCTAATACAGCCGAGCAGTACTTC	CASSQDAQGLANTAEQYF
TRBV6-1	TRBJ2-7	NA	NA	TGTGCCAGCAGGAGGGCCGATTACTACGAGCAGTACTTC	CASRRADYYEQYF
TRBV25-1	TRBJ2-5	few	TRBD2	TGTGCCAGCAACCTAGGGACTAGCGGGGGAGGGGAGACCCAGTACTTC	CASNLGTSGGGETQYF
TRBV7-2	TRBJ2-7	NA	TRBD1	TGTGCCAGCAGCTCTCTGGACTTGACAGGGGACTACGAGCAGTACTTC	CASSSLDLTGDYEQYF
TRBV10-3	TRBJ2-3	NA	NA	TGTGCCATCAGTGGCCTGGGCTACACAGATACGCAGTATTTT	CAISGLGYTDTQYF
TRBV29-1	TRBJ2-5	NA	NA	TGCAGCGTTGGACAGAAGGAGACCCAGTACTTC	CSVGQKETQYF
TRBV7-8	TRBJ2-3	NA	NA	TGTGCCAGCAGCTTAGCGTATGGGGGGCAACTGGGCACAGATACGCAGTATTTT	CASSLAYGGQLGTDTQYF
TRBV12-3/TRBV12-4	TRBJ1-1	NA	NA	TGTGCCAGCAGTGGACTTAGTGGGTATGACACTGAAGCTTTCTTT	CASSGLSGYDTEAFF
TRBV9	TRBJ2-1	many	NA	TGTGCCAGCAGCGTAGGGTACAATGAGCAGTTCTTC	CASSVGYNEQFF
TRBV5-1	TRBJ2-5	few	NA	TGCGCCAGCAGCTCCAGGACAGACCAAGAGACCCAGTACTTC	CASSSRTDQETQYF
TRBV29-1	TRBJ1-2	NA	NA	TGCAGCGCGGAGGCCGGGAGGTCTGGCTACACCTTC	CSAEAGRSGYTF
TRBV18	TRBJ2-1	few	NA	TGTGCCAGCTCACCACAAGGGGTAGATGATCAGTTCTTC	CASSPQGVDDQFF
TRBV29-1	TRBJ2-5	NA	TRBD1	TGCAGCACTGAAGGGGACAGGGGATTCGGGACCCAGTACTTC	CSTEGDRGFGTQYF
TRBV7-6	TRBJ2-1	many	NA	TGTGCCAGCAGCTTAGCTACGCGGGGGCCGCCCAATGAGCAGTTCTTC	CASSLATRGPPNEQFF
TRBV12-3/TRBV12-4	TRBJ1-2	few	NA	TGTGCCAGCCTACCCGGGGAGGGGGGCGGCTATGGCTACACCTTC	CASLPGEGGGYGYTF
TRBV27	TRBJ2-2	NA	NA	TGTGCCAGCAGTTTAAGCAGGGATGTCGGGGAGCTGTTTTTT	CASSLSRDVGELFF
TRBV4-3	TRBJ1-2	NA	NA	TGCGCCAGCAGCCAGGGCCGGCGCGGCTACACCTTC	CASSQGRRGYTF
TRBV15	TRBJ2-2	few	NA	TGTGCCACCAGCGCGGTCCCTCTCATTACCGGGGAGCTGTTTTTT	CATSAVPLITGELFF
TRBV9	TRBJ2-2	few	NA	TGTGCCAGCAGCGTAGTTTCTGACCCACGGAACACCGGGGAGCTGTTTTTT	CASSVVSDPRNTGELFF
TRBV4-1	TRBJ1-5	many	NA	TGTGCCAGCAGCCAAGATTTAGGTCAGCCCCAGCATTTT	CASSQDLGQPQHF
TRBV2	TRBJ1-5	few	NA	TGTGCCAGCAGTGACGGTGTGAGCAATCAGCCCCAGCATTTT	CASSDGVSNQPQHF
TRBV15	TRBJ2-7	NA	NA	TGTGCCACCAGCAGACTGACGGGGAACTCCTACGAGCAGTACTTC	CATSRLTGNSYEQYF
TRBV10-3	TRBJ2-1	few	NA	TGTGCCATCAGCGGGACTCCCCCAAATGAGCAGTTCTTC	CAISGTPPNEQFF
TRBV4-1	TRBJ1-6	few	NA	TGCGCCAGCAGCCAAGAGACAGTGACGGACTATAATTCACCCCTCCACTTT	CASSQETVTDYNSPLHF
TRBV12-3/TRBV12-4	TRBJ2-7	NA	NA	TGTGCCAGCAGTTTTAGTGCTCCTGGCGAGCAGTACTTC	CASSFSAPGEQYF
TRBV7-2	TRBJ2-7	few	TRBD2	TGTGCCGGCAGCCTAGCGGGCGGCGGGAGGGGCTCCTACGAGCAGTACTTC	CAGSLAGGGRGSYEQYF